These 29 T cell receptor beta chains originate from one sample sequenced in a study of CD8 T cells in Susac syndrome. An amount of RNA that ranged from roughly 0.5 to 1 ug was reverse transcribed with random hexamers. TCRdb reprocessed the immunoSEQ multiplex PCR reads with MiXCR, giving one entry per CDR3 protein. The sample yields about 190,000 distinct CDR3 sequences, approximately 95% seen once. The sequencing sample was made of CD8+ T cells from PBMCs. The receptors were gathered from a human donor with Susac syndrome.

The chain has TRBV10-3 and TRBJ2-7; 7 positions match TRBD1. CDR3 length: 14 residues. Trimming took 7 bases from V and 1 from J; bases not matched to a gene: 7. Per germline, CDR1 ENHRY and CDR2 SYGVKD. The CDR3 sequence is CAIKTGSSSYEQYF. CDR3 DNA sequence: TGTGCCATCAAGACAGGGTCGTCATCCTACGAGCAGTACTTC.

The chain joins TRBV30 to TRBJ2-3, with unresolved D. Germline V gives CDR1 GTSNPN, CDR2 SVGIG (reference sequence). The CDR3 has 14 residues. Trimming took 2 bases from V and 1 from J, leaving 10 bases between them. The CDR3 loop reads CAWSQIVGTDTQYF. CDR3 nucleotides: TGTGCCTGGAGTCAGATCGTTGGCACAGATACGCAGTATTTT.

The chain uses TRBV5-1 and TRBJ2-7, with D possibly being TRBD1 or TRBD2 (5 bases each). V gave up 9 bases and J gave up 1 base, with 11 bases separating them. The CDR3 is 12 residues long. Germline CDR1 SGHRS, CDR2 YFSETQ. CDR3 in amino acids: CANLGRSYEQYF. CDR3 sequence (DNA): TGCGCCAACTTGGGACGGTCCTACGAGCAGTACTTC.

V is TRBV29-1 and J is TRBJ1-2, with D unresolved. Trimming removed 6 bases at V and 5 bases at J, with 7 bases between. The CDR3 is made up of 10 amino acids. Germline assignment: CDR1 SQVTM and CDR2 ANQGSEA. CDR3 loop: CSVLQYGYTF. The CDR3 bases are TGCAGCGTCCTTCAGTATGGCTACACCTTC.

This clonotype has only one observation. The genes are TRBV5-1 and TRBJ2-6; 9 nucleotides match TRBD1. There are 19 residues in the CDR3. Unmatched junction bases numbered 11, after V lost 4 bases and J lost 0 bases. Germline V gene lookup returns CDR1 SGHRS and CDR2 YFSETQ. CDR3 amino acids: CASSPDRGKDYSGANVLTF. The CDR3 region has the DNA TGCGCCAGCAGCCCGGACAGGGGCAAAGACTACTCTGGGGCCAACGTCCTGACTTTC. Full variable domain (remainder filled in from reference TRBV5-1 and TRBJ2-6): KAGVTQTPRYLIKTRGQQVTLSCSPISGHRSVSWYQQTPGQGLQFLFEYFSETQRNKGNFPGRFSGRQFSNSRSEMNVSTLELGDSALYLCASSPDRGKDYSGANVLTFGAGSRLTVL.

The V call is TRBV29-1, the J call TRBJ2-3; D unresolved. Trimming took off 1 base at V and 15 bases at J, with 14 bases between the two ends. Germline V gene data show CDR1 as SQVTM and CDR2 as ANQGSEA. CDR3 length: 11 residues. Here the CDR3 reads CSVEVEGGSYF. In DNA form, the CDR3 reads TGCAGCGTTGAAGTCGAAGGTGGGTCTTATTTT.

CDR3 in amino acids: CSARGLSGRTEAFF. The CDR3, as DNA: TGCAGTGCTAGAGGCCTGTCAGGGCGGACTGAAGCTTTCTTT. The gene calls are TRBV20-1 and TRBJ1-1; D might be TRBD1 (5 bases). This CDR3 is built from 14 residues. Germline lookup yields CDR1 DFQATT and CDR2 SNEGSKA (reference sequence). The V end lost 1 base, the J end lost 5 bases, and 14 bases lay between the germline ends.

J is TRBJ2-7 and V is TRBV10-3; TRBD1 matches at 7 bases. The trim removed 6 bases at V and 1 base at J, leaving 6 bases unmatched. The CDR3 totals 14 residues. Germline V CDR1 and CDR2: ENHRY, SYGVKD. CDR3 region: CAISYGQDSYEQYF. In DNA form, the CDR3 reads TGTGCCATCAGCTACGGACAGGATTCCTACGAGCAGTACTTC.

The chain has TRBV29-1 and TRBJ2-7, with 7 positions matching TRBD1. V trimming: 3 bases; J trimming: 4 bases; junction bases outside the gene matches: 9. CDR1 SQVTM and CDR2 ANQGSEA come from the germline V gene. This CDR3 contains 14 residues. The CDR3: CSVEVTGQIYEQYF. The DNA for the CDR3 is TGCAGCGTTGAGGTCACGGGACAGATATACGAGCAGTACTTC.

The V and J genes are TRBV9 and TRBJ2-1; D might be TRBD1 (6 bases). The CDR3 covers 15 residues. Germline V gene sequence: CDR1 SGDLS, CDR2 YYNGEE. V gave up 3 bases and J gave up 0 bases, with 10 bases separating them. The CDR3 loop reads CASSGRGGSYNEQFF. The DNA of the CDR3 is TGTGCCAGCAGCGGACGAGGGGGCTCCTACAATGAGCAGTTCTTC.

V usage is TRBV18 and J usage is TRBJ1-5; D might be TRBD1 (6 bases). This CDR3 has 15 residues. With 3 bases removed from V and 3 bases from J, the gap between germline ends came to 12 bases. Germline assignment: CDR1 KGHSH and CDR2 LQKENI. CDR3 protein: CASSPIQGYNQPQHF. As DNA, the CDR3 is TGTGCCAGCTCACCCATACAGGGTTACAATCAGCCCCAGCATTTT. Full variable domain (missing parts from reference TRBV18 and TRBJ1-5): NAGVMQNPRHLVRRRGQEARLRCSPMKGHSHVYWYRQLPEEGLKFMVYLQKENIIDESGMPKERFSAEFPKEGPSILRIQQVVRGDSAAYFCASSPIQGYNQPQHFGDGTRLSIL.

The rearrangement joins TRBV29-1 to TRBJ2-1; 8 bases match TRBD2. After removal of 2 bases from V and 0 bases from J, the junction contained 0 bases not matched to a gene. This CDR3 region has 14 residues. The germline V gene encodes CDR1 SQVTM and CDR2 ANQGSEA. The CDR3 DNA reads as TGCAGCGTTGAACGGGGGGGCTCCTACAATGAGCAGTTCTTC. This translates into CSVERGGSYNEQFF.

The chain carries TRBV7-2 and TRBJ1-1; D is unclear. V lost 0 bases, J lost 1 base, and 6 bases lay in between. Per germline, CDR1 SGHTA and CDR2 FQGNSA. The CDR3 has 14 residues. The CDR3 is CASSLASQNTEAFF. The CDR3 DNA follows: TGTGCCAGCAGCTTAGCGTCCCAGAACACTGAAGCTTTCTTT.

The chain recombines TRBV27 with TRBJ2-1, with 10 bases lining up with TRBD2. This CDR3 contains 15 residues. Trimming took 6 bases from V and 2 from J; bases not matched to a gene: 4. The germline CDR1 and CDR2 sequences are MNHEY and SMNVEV (reference sequence). CDR3 loop: CASSSGLAAYNEQFF. In DNA form, the CDR3 reads TGTGCCAGCAGCTCCGGACTAGCGGCCTACAATGAGCAGTTCTTC.

V is TRBV6-5 and J is TRBJ2-5, with 10 bases matching TRBD2. With 2 bases clipped from V and 0 bases from J, the junction kept 3 bases outside the gene matches. Per germline, CDR1 MNHEY and CDR2 SVGAGI. The CDR3 has 16 amino acids. The chain's CDR3 is CASSYIGLADQETQYF. Written as DNA, the CDR3 is TGTGCCAGCAGTTACATAGGACTAGCGGACCAAGAGACCCAGTACTTC.

V gene TRBV19 combines with J gene TRBJ2-1; TRBD2 matches at 7 bases. CDR3 size: 13 residues. Germline CDR1 is LNHDA and CDR2 is SQIVND (reference sequence). V was clipped by 2 bases and J by 9 bases; unmatched bases: 4. For the CDR3, the DNA is TGTGCCAGTAGTATACTAGCGGATAGTGAGCAGTTCTTC. It yields the protein CASSILADSEQFF.

This clonotype was observed once. The gene calls are TRBV4-1 and TRBJ2-7; D gene unclear. CDR1 is MGHRA, CDR2 YSYEKL, per germline. The CDR3 is 14 residues long. V lost 8 bases and J lost 0, with 14 bases in between. CDR3 DNA: TGCGCCAGCCGCCGACTCCTAACCTCCTACGAGCAGTACTTC. Its translation is CASRRLLTSYEQYF.

This rearrangement joins TRBV19 to TRBJ2-1; D gene unclear. The CDR3 is 12 residues long. Germline V gene data show CDR1 as LNHDA and CDR2 as SQIVND (reference sequence). Trimming removed 6 bases at V and 5 bases at J, with 8 bases between. In DNA form, the CDR3 reads TGTGCCAGTAGGGCCTTGCACAATGAGCAGTTCTTC. It is translated as CASRALHNEQFF.

This rearrangement joins TRBV14 to TRBJ2-4; tentatively, D is TRBD2 (6 bases). V was trimmed by 1 base and J by 1 base, leaving 11 bases between them. The CDR3 extends over 16 amino acids. CDR1 is SGHDN and CDR2 is FVKESK in the germline V gene. DNA for the CDR3: TGTGCCAGCAGCCAAGGGCCCCGGGAGGCCAAAAACATTCAGTACTTC. It specifies CASSQGPREAKNIQYF.

The chain joins TRBV7-9 to TRBJ2-1, with 8 bases that match TRBD2. J was trimmed by 0 bases and V by 5 bases; bases with no gene match: 12. This CDR3 is built from 18 residues. Per germline, CDR1 SEHNR and CDR2 FQNEAQ (reference sequence). CDR3 nucleotides: TGTGCCAGCAGCCCCAGAATTAGCGGGGAAAGCTCCTACAATGAGCAGTTCTTC. It specifies CASSPRISGESSYNEQFF. Together with reference TRBV7-9 and TRBJ2-1, the CDR3 gives the full variable domain: DTGVSQNPRHKITKRGQNVTFRCDPISEHNRLYWYRQTLGQGPEFLTYFQNEAQLEKSRLLSDRFSAERPKGSFSTLEIQRTEQGDSAMYLCASSPRISGESSYNEQFFGPGTRLTVL.

This clonotype has a single count. This chain joins TRBV29-1 and TRBJ2-5; 8 nucleotides match TRBD1. In germline, CDR1 is SQVTM, CDR2 ANQGSEA. The CDR3 runs to 13 residues. Losses at the gene ends were 1 base for V and 2 bases for J; bases not matched to a gene: 0. This chain's CDR3 is CSVEGDRQETQYF. CDR3 in DNA: TGCAGCGTTGAAGGGGACAGGCAAGAGACCCAGTACTTC. The variable domain in full, completed from reference TRBV29-1 and TRBJ2-5, reads SAVISQKPSRDICQRGTSLTIQCQVDSQVTMMFWYRQQPGQSLTLIATANQGSEATYESGFVIDKFPISRPNLTFSTLTVSNMSPEDSSIYLCSVEGDRQETQYFGPGTRLLVL.

The CDR3 protein is CASSQGGVDSGNTIYF. As DNA, the CDR3 is TGTGCCAGCTCCCAAGGAGGGGTCGACTCTGGAAACACCATATATTTT. This sequence joins TRBV18 and TRBJ1-3; tentative D call: TRBD1 (5 bases). Germline V CDR1 and CDR2: KGHSH, LQKENI. With 6 bases removed from V and 0 bases from J, the gap between germline ends came to 15 bases. The CDR3 totals 16 residues.

This sequence joins TRBV6-1 and TRBJ2-5; 13 bases match TRBD2. The germline V gene encodes CDR1 MNHNS and CDR2 SASEGT. CDR3 length: 16 amino acids. V trimming: 7 bases; J trimming: 3 bases; junction bases outside the gene matches: 8. As DNA, the CDR3 is TGTGCCAGCACCGCACTAGCGGGGGGGGAAGAAGAGACCCAGTACTTC. Encoded protein: CASTALAGGEEETQYF.

J is TRBJ2-1 and V is TRBV7-8; D might be TRBD1 or TRBD2, each matching 5 bases. The CDR3 is 14 amino acids. V gave up 2 bases and J gave up 4 bases, with 9 bases separating them. Germline assignment: CDR1 SGHVS and CDR2 FQNEAQ. CDR3 amino acids: CASSLRGPYNEQFF. CDR3 nucleotide sequence: TGTGCCAGCAGCTTACGGGGCCCATACAATGAGCAGTTCTTC.

The chain employs TRBV10-2 and TRBJ1-1; possible D gene TRBD1, 5 bases. Deletions cut 6 bases from V and 0 bases from J, with 5 bases between. The CDR3 has 12 residues. CDR1 WSHSY and CDR2 SAAADI come from the germline V gene. The DNA for the CDR3 is TGCGCCAGCAGGGACATGAACACTGAAGCTTTCTTT. It codes for CASRDMNTEAFF.

The V and J genes are TRBV5-1 and TRBJ2-1; 7 bases map to TRBD1. CDR3 length equals 11 residues. V lost 7 bases to trimming and J lost 7 bases; unmatched junction nucleotides: 2. Germline V CDR1 and CDR2: SGHRS, YFSETQ. In nucleotides, the CDR3 is TGCGCCAGCCCGACAGGGAATGAGCAGTTCTTC. This gives the protein CASPTGNEQFF.

The rearrangement links TRBV5-6 to TRBJ2-7; 7 bases align to TRBD1. CDR1 SGHDT and CDR2 YYEEEE come from the germline V gene. CDR3 length: 15 amino acids. Unmatched junction bases numbered 3, after V lost 0 bases and J lost 0 bases. As DNA, the CDR3 is TGTGCCAGCAGCTTGGTAGGACAGGTCTCCTACGAGCAGTACTTC. This encodes CASSLVGQVSYEQYF.

The rearrangement joins TRBV5-1 to TRBJ1-2; D ambiguous. V was pared by 4 bases and J by 1 base, with 11 bases between. The CDR3 totals 14 residues. CDR1 and CDR2 from the germline V gene are SGHRS and YFSETQ. The CDR3 DNA sequence: TGCGCCAGCAGCCCAGGCAGGATTAACTATGGCTACACCTTC. This sequence encodes CASSPGRINYGYTF.

The rearrangement uses TRBV2 and TRBJ2-3; TRBD2 matches 10 bases. The germline V gene has CDR1 SNHLY and CDR2 FYNNEI. The CDR3 is 15 amino acids. The ends lost 5 bases at V and 1 base at J; junction bases unmatched: 3. CDR3 sequence (DNA): TGTGCCAGCAGTCCCGGGACTAGCGGCACAGATACGCAGTATTTT. Translated, it gives CASSPGTSGTDTQYF. The full variable domain, completed using reference TRBV2 and TRBJ2-3, is EPEVTQTPSHQVTQMGQEVILRCVPISNHLYFYWYRQILGQKVEFLVSFYNNEISEKSEIFDDQFSVERPDGSNFTLKIRSTKLEDSAMYFCASSPGTSGTDTQYFGPGTRLTVL.